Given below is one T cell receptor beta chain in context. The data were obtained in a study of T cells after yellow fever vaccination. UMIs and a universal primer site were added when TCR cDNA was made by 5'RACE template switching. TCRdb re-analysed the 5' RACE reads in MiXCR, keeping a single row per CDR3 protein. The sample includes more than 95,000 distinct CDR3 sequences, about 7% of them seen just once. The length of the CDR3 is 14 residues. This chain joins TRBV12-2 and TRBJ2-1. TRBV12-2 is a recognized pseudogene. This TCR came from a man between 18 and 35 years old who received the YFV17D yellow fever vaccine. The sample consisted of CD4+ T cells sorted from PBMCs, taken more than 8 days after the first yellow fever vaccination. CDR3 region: CASRLARVGNEQFF. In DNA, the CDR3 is TGTGCAAGTCGCTTAGCGCGGGTGGGAAATGAGCAGTTCTTC.